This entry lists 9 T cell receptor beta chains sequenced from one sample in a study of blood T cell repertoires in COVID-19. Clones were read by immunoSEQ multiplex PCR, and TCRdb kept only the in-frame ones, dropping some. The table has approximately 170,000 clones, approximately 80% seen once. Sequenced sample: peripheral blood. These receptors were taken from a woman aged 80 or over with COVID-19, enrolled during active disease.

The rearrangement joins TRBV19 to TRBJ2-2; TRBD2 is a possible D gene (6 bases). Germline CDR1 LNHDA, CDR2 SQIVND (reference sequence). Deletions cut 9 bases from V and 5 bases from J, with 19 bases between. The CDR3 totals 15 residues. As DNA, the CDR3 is TGTGCCAGCAAACTACAGGAGGGGAGGACCGGGGAGCTGTTTTTT. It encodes CASKLQEGRTGELFF.

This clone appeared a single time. The DNA of the CDR3 is TGTGCCAGCATCTGGATTGAGAGCGGGCCGGAGACCCAGTACTTC. This codes for CASIWIESGPETQYF. The gene calls are TRBV5-6 and TRBJ2-5, with D perhaps TRBD2 (6 bases). Germline V lookup: CDR1 SGHDT, CDR2 YYEEEE. The length of the CDR3 is 15 residues. Trimming removed 6 bases from V and 5 bases from J, with 20 bases in between. Complete variable domain (other parts from reference TRBV5-6 and TRBJ2-5): DAGVTQSPTHLIKTRGQQVTLRCSPKSGHDTVSWYQQALGQGPQFIFQYYEEEERQRGNFPDRFSGHQFPNYSSELNVNALLLGDSALYLCASIWIESGPETQYFGPGTRLLVL.

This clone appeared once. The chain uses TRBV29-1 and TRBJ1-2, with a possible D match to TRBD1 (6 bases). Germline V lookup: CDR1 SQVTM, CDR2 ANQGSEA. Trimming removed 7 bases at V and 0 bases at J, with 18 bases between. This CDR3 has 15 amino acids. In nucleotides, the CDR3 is TGCAGCGCCCAACAGGGCTCAGCCGCTAACTATGGCTACACCTTC. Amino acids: CSAQQGSAANYGYTF. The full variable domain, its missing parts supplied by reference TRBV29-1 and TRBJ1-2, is SAVISQKPSRDICQRGTSLTIQCQVDSQVTMMFWYRQQPGQSLTLIATANQGSEATYESGFVIDKFPISRPNLTFSTLTVSNMSPEDSSIYLCSAQQGSAANYGYTFGSGTRLTVV.

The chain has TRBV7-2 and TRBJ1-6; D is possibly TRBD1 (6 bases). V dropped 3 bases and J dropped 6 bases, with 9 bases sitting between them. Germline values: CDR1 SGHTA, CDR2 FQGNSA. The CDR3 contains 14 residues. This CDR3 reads CASSLTGSNSPLHF. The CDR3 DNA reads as TGTGCCAGCAGCTTGACAGGATCTAATTCACCCCTCCACTTT.

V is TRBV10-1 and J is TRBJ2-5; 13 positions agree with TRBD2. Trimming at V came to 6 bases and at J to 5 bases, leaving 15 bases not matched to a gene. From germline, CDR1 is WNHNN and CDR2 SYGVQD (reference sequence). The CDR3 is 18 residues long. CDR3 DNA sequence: TGCGCCAGCAGAACTAGCGGGAGGGTCCCCCGTAGGAGGGAGACCCAGTACTTC. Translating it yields CASRTSGRVPRRRETQYF.

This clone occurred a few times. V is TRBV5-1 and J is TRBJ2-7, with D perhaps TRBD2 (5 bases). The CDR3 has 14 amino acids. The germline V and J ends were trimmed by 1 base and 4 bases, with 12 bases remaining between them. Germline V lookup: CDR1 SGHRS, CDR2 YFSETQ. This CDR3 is CASSLRRVGYEQYF. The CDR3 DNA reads TGCGCCAGCAGCTTGAGGCGGGTGGGGTACGAGCAGTACTTC.

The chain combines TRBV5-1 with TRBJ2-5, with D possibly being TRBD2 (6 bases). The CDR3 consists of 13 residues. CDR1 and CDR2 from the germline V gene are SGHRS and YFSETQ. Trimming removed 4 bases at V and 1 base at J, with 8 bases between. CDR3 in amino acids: CASSRGGQETQYF. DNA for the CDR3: TGCGCCAGCAGCCGGGGAGGCCAAGAGACCCAGTACTTC.

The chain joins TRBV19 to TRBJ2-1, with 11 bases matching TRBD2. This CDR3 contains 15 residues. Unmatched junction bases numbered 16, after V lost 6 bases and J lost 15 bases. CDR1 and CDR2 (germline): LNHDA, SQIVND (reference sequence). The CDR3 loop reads CASSTGLAGPEILFF. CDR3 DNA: TGTGCCAGTAGCACCGGACTAGCGGGTCCCGAGATACTGTTCTTC.

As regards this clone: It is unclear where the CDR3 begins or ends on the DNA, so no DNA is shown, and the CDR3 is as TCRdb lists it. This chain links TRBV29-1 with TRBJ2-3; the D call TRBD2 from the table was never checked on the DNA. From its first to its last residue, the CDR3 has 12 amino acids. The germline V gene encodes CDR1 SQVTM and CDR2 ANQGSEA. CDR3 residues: CSVAGGSRLVYF.